This T cell receptor beta chain appears in the sequencing data of a study of early T cells in non-severe SARS-CoV-2 infection. Study-wide background: Bulk RNA from unsorted whole blood was sequenced; chains were unpaired. Overall study findings and caveats: VDJdb-based matching was biased toward anti-spike CD8 responses and missed private and CD4 specificities.

The germline gives CDR1 SGHNT, CDR2 YYREEE (reference sequence). The CDR3 runs to 14 residues. With 6 bases removed from V and 5 bases from J, the gap between germline ends came to 16 bases. This clonotype is labeled as medium-sized. Its antigen is undetermined. TCRdb independently ran MiXCR on the 5' RACE reads; one entry per CDR3 protein. The sample records fewer than 25,000 distinct CDR3 sequences, 4.5% to 5% being singletons. This chain joins TRBV5-4 and TRBJ2-3; D tentatively fits TRBD1 or TRBD2 (5 bases each). This TCR came from an adult who was a healthcare worker with PCR-confirmed SARS-CoV-2 infection or an uninfected control (not recorded which). Sequencing was carried out using whole blood. The CDR3 protein is CASTTWGPEDTQYF. DNA of the CDR3: TGTGCCAGCACCACCTGGGGACCGGAAGATACGCAGTATTTT.